These 20 T cell receptor beta chains share one sample of origin, sequenced in a study of T cells in Graves' hyperthyroidism and ophthalmopathy. Researchers took RNA transcripts and amplified the TCR beta CDR3 regions from them. HTBI primers were the set used in a first-round RT-PCR of the TCR CDR3. TCRdb reprocessed the multiplex PCR reads via MiXCR and lists one record per CDR3 protein. The data show approximately 570,000 distinct CDR3 sequences, less than 20% seen once. Sequencing input: blood. Source of these receptors: a man aged 40-49 years with Graves' ophthalmopathy.

This clonotype appeared a few times. The rearrangement links TRBV10-3 to TRBJ2-5; D perhaps matches TRBD2 (5 bases). The CDR3 spans 11 residues. Trimming cost V 8 bases and J 6 bases, with 10 bases left between them. Germline lookup yields CDR1 ENHRY and CDR2 SYGVKD. CDR3 residues: CAIGGEQTQYF. The DNA for the CDR3 is TGTGCCATCGGAGGAGAGCAGACCCAGTACTTC.

V is TRBV7-9 and J is TRBJ2-1; 9 nucleotides agree with TRBD1. J was trimmed by 2 bases and V by 4 bases; bases with no gene match: 6. This CDR3 has 16 amino acids. Germline CDR1 is SEHNR and CDR2 is FQNEAQ (reference sequence). CDR3 region: CASSSGTGRPYNEQFF. As DNA, the CDR3 is TGTGCCAGCAGCTCGGGGACAGGGAGGCCCTACAATGAGCAGTTCTTC.

This clonotype was detected only a few times. This sequence joins TRBV18 and TRBJ2-7, with 8 positions matching TRBD2. Trimming at V came to 4 bases and at J to 3 bases, leaving 11 bases not matched to a gene. Germline V lookup: CDR1 KGHSH, CDR2 LQKENI. There are 16 residues in the CDR3. CDR3 amino acids: CASSLREGSGFYEQYF. The CDR3 DNA reads TGTGCCAGCTCACTTCGGGAGGGGTCAGGGTTCTACGAGCAGTACTTC. Filled out from reference TRBV18 and TRBJ2-7, the complete variable domain reads NAGVMQNPRHLVRRRGQEARLRCSPMKGHSHVYWYRQLPEEGLKFMVYLQKENIIDESGMPKERFSAEFPKEGPSILRIQQVVRGDSAAYFCASSLREGSGFYEQYFGPGTRLTVT.

The chain has TRBV3-1 and TRBJ1-2, with 9 bases fitting TRBD1. V shed 1 base and J 5 bases; nucleotides not matched to a gene: 8. The germline CDR1 and CDR2 sequences are LGHDT and YNNKEL (reference sequence). This CDR3 spans 16 amino acids. CDR3 region: CASSQGLGTGSYGYTF. The CDR3 nucleotides are TGTGCCAGCAGCCAAGGTCTTGGGACAGGGAGTTATGGCTACACCTTC. The variable domain in full, with the rest retrieved from reference TRBV3-1 and TRBJ1-2, is DTAVSQTPKYLVTQMGNDKSIKCEQNLGHDTMYWYKQDSKKFLKIMFSYNNKELIINETVPNRFSPKSPDKAHLNLHINSLELGDSAVYFCASSQGLGTGSYGYTFGSGTRLTVV.

This clonotype showed up just a few times. The chain links TRBV7-3 to TRBJ2-1, with D perhaps being TRBD1 or TRBD2 (6 bases each). The germline CDR1 and CDR2 sequences are SGHTA and FQGTGA. This CDR3 is 14 amino acids long. V was trimmed by 2 bases and J by 5 bases, leaving 10 bases between them. Written as DNA, the CDR3 is TGTGCCAGCAGCTTAGGGGGGCCTAACAATGAGCAGTTCTTC. Its protein product is CASSLGGPNNEQFF.

This chain joins TRBV30 and TRBJ2-7, with D hard to call. The CDR3 is made up of 16 amino acids. CDR1 and CDR2 (germline): GTSNPN, SVGIG (reference sequence). Trimming shortened V by 0 bases and J by 0 bases, and 15 bases separated the two germline ends. The CDR3 nucleotides read TGTGCCTGGAGTGTATTACGGCGGCACAGCTCCTACGAGCAGTACTTC. This gives the protein CAWSVLRRHSSYEQYF.

This clonotype was observed a handful of times. J is TRBJ2-1 and V is TRBV5-8; TRBD2 matches at 9 bases. The V segment lost 5 bases and the J segment 2 bases; nucleotides outside the gene matches: 8. Germline V CDR1 and CDR2: SGHTS, YDEGEE. The CDR3 contains 16 residues. This CDR3 is CASRFNSGGPYNEQFF. The CDR3 DNA is TGTGCCAGCAGGTTCAATAGCGGGGGTCCCTACAATGAGCAGTTCTTC.

This clonotype occurred a few times. The rearrangement uses TRBV30 and TRBJ2-5, with 9 positions matching TRBD2. Germline V gives CDR1 GTSNPN, CDR2 SVGIG (reference sequence). The CDR3 runs to 15 residues. With V trimmed by 2 bases and J by 3 bases, 7 bases remained unmatched. CDR3 DNA: TGTGCCTGGAGTCAGAGCGGGACTAGCAAAGAGACCCAGTACTTC. It specifies CAWSQSGTSKETQYF.

This clonotype was counted ten times or more. V usage is TRBV20-1 and J usage is TRBJ2-2, with a possible D match to TRBD2 (6 bases). Looked up from germline, CDR1 is DFQATT and CDR2 is SNEGSKA (reference sequence). The CDR3 is 15 residues long. V dropped 2 bases and J dropped 3 bases, with 13 bases sitting between them. The CDR3 here is CSARLGSRDTGELFF. The CDR3 DNA reads TGCAGTGCTAGACTCGGGAGTCGGGACACCGGGGAGCTGTTTTTT.

J is TRBJ1-3 and V is TRBV15; D is unresolved. Trimming cost V 8 bases and J 0 bases, with 8 bases left between them. This CDR3 is built from 13 residues. Germline V lookup: CDR1 LNHNV, CDR2 YYDKDF (reference sequence). The CDR3, as DNA: TGTGCCACCGCGGCCGACTCTGGAAACACCATATATTTT. Translating gives CATAADSGNTIYF. The full variable domain, with the rest looked up from reference TRBV15 and TRBJ1-3, is DAMVIQNPRYQVTQFGKPVTLSCSQTLNHNVMYWYQQKSSQAPKLLFHYYDKDFNNEADTPDNFQSRRPNTSFCFLDIRSPGLGDTAMYLCATAADSGNTIYFGEGSWLTVV.

This clonotype occurred many times. The chain uses TRBV28 and TRBJ1-5; 7 nucleotides align to TRBD1. The CDR3 loop spans 15 amino acids. Germline assignment: CDR1 MDHEN and CDR2 SYDVKM. V trimming: 6 bases; J trimming: 3 bases; junction bases outside the gene matches: 8. The CDR3: CASRSWDSYNQPQHF. Here the CDR3 DNA reads TGTGCCAGCAGGTCCTGGGACAGCTACAATCAGCCCCAGCATTTT.

V gene TRBV11-2 combines with J gene TRBJ2-1, with 14 bases aligning to TRBD2. V trimming: 8 bases; J trimming: 5 bases; junction bases outside the gene matches: 17. The V gene's germline CDR1 is SGHAT and CDR2 FQNNGV. The CDR3 sequence is 19 residues long. CDR3 DNA: TGTGCCAGCGGATACCCCCCTACCGGGACTAGCGGGAGTAACAATGAGCAGTTCTTC. It specifies CASGYPPTGTSGSNNEQFF.

V and J are TRBV29-1 and TRBJ2-5, with D possibly TRBD2 on 5 matching bases. The CDR3 is made up of 13 amino acids. Between the trimmed V and J ends, which lost 6 bases and 1 base, there was a span of 12 bases. The V gene's germline CDR1 is SQVTM and CDR2 ANQGSEA. Written as DNA, the CDR3 is TGCAGCGTCGGTGTAAGCGGCCAAGAGACCCAGTACTTC. Protein product: CSVGVSGQETQYF.

The chain combines TRBV6-5 with TRBJ1-3; the D gene is possibly TRBD1 (5 bases). Germline CDR1 MNHEY, CDR2 SVGAGI. The CDR3 sequence is 15 residues long. V dropped 4 bases and J dropped 0 bases, with 10 bases sitting between them. CDR3: CASSFEGISGNTIYF. Written as DNA, the CDR3 is TGTGCCAGCAGTTTTGAGGGGATCTCTGGAAACACCATATATTTT.

This clonotype was counted at least ten times. The chain is built from TRBV2 and TRBJ1-1, with D uncertain. The V gene's germline CDR1 is SNHLY and CDR2 FYNNEI. Deletions cut 3 bases from V and 0 bases from J, with 11 bases between. This CDR3 contains 15 residues. This CDR3 reads CASSDLAFLNTEAFF. The CDR3 region has the DNA TGTGCCAGCAGTGATCTAGCATTCCTGAACACTGAAGCTTTCTTT.

This clonotype was found a few times. The chain couples TRBV19 to TRBJ1-1; no reliable D call. V dropped 7 bases and J dropped 2 bases, with 8 bases sitting between them. The V gene's germline CDR1 is LNHDA and CDR2 SQIVND (reference sequence). This CDR3 has 12 amino acids. CDR3 region: CASKRDNTEAFF. The CDR3 bases are TGTGCCAGTAAGCGGGATAACACTGAAGCTTTCTTT.

This clonotype was recorded many times. The J gene is TRBJ1-1, the V gene TRBV11-2; no definite D call. CDR1 is SGHAT and CDR2 is FQNNGV in the germline V gene. Trimming pared 2 bases from V and 0 bases from J, leaving 10 bases between. The CDR3 is 15 residues long. This CDR3 is CASSLRVDMNTEAFF. In DNA, the CDR3 is TGTGCCAGCAGCTTAAGGGTAGACATGAACACTGAAGCTTTCTTT.

This clonotype was counted many times. V is TRBV10-2 and J is TRBJ2-7; weak D call: TRBD1 (6 bases). Trimming pared 3 bases from V and 3 bases from J, leaving 9 bases between. Germline loops: CDR1 WSHSY, CDR2 SAAADI. This CDR3 contains 13 residues. The CDR3 spells CASSDDRNYEQYF. The DNA for the CDR3 is TGCGCCAGCAGTGATGACAGGAACTACGAGCAGTACTTC.

The chain has TRBV20-1 and TRBJ2-3, with D perhaps TRBD1 (5 bases). CDR1 and CDR2 (germline): DFQATT, SNEGSKA (reference sequence). Deletions cut 1 base from V and 3 bases from J, with 11 bases between. This CDR3 spans 14 amino acids. The CDR3 DNA reads as TGCAGTGCTAGAGGGCCCCAGGGAACAGATACGCAGTATTTT. Translation gives CSARGPQGTDTQYF.

The V gene is TRBV20-1, the J gene TRBJ2-5; TRBD1 matches at 12 bases. Unmatched junction bases numbered 5, after V lost 0 bases and J lost 6 bases. The CDR3 contains 15 residues. Germline CDR1 DFQATT, CDR2 SNEGSKA (reference sequence). CDR3 loop: CSAREGTGGGKTQYF. The CDR3 DNA reads as TGCAGTGCTAGAGAAGGGACAGGGGGCGGAAAGACCCAGTACTTC.